The 24 T cell receptor beta chains presented below share a single source sample, sequenced in a study of blood T cell repertoires in COVID-19. Generated by immunoSEQ multiplex PCR, the TCRdb table keeps only in-frame clones and is missing some. The repertoire consists of approximately 140,000 clones, with approximately 85% occurring once and the leading ten covering 8%. Sequencing was performed on peripheral blood. The receptor source for this set is a woman between 55 and 75 years old with COVID-19, enrolled during active disease.

V usage is TRBV7-2 and J usage is TRBJ1-6, with D unresolved. V shed 10 bases and J shed 7 bases, with 14 bases lying between them. In germline, CDR1 is SGHTA, CDR2 FQGNSA. CDR3 length: 13 amino acids. CDR3 region: CAIKLVTNSPLHF. The CDR3 DNA sequence: TGTGCCATAAAGCTAGTTACCAATTCACCCCTCCACTTT.

The chain has TRBV12-3 or TRBV12-4 and TRBJ1-2; TRBD1 matches 7 bases. With 8 bases clipped from V and 6 bases from J, the junction kept 6 bases outside the gene matches. This CDR3 comprises 12 residues. CDR3 loop: CASGRGGDGYTF. In DNA, the CDR3 is TGTGCCAGCGGACGAGGGGGCGATGGCTACACCTTC.

The gene calls are TRBV7-8 and TRBJ2-7, with 9 bases fitting TRBD1. CDR1 is SGHVS and CDR2 is FQNEAQ in the germline V gene. The length of the CDR3 is 16 residues. V was pared by 2 bases and J by 5 bases, with 10 bases of the junction left unmatched. CDR3 bases: TGTGCCAGCAGCTTAACTTTTTCACAGGGGGCCCACGAGCAGTACTTC. It translates to CASSLTFSQGAHEQYF.

The table lists this clone with a few counts. This sequence joins TRBV4-3 and TRBJ2-3, with TRBD1 matching 7 bases. In germline, CDR1 is LGHNA, CDR2 YSLEER. The V segment lost 1 base and the J segment 5 bases; nucleotides outside the gene matches: 3. The CDR3 is 14 residues long. CDR3 DNA sequence: TGCGCCAGCAGCCAAGGCAGGGGGTTAGATACGCAGTATTTT. Translated: CASSQGRGLDTQYF.

Ten or more counts support this clone. The chain uses TRBV2 and TRBJ1-5; TRBD1 is a possible D gene (5 bases). With 8 bases removed from V and 4 bases from J, the gap between germline ends came to 12 bases. This CDR3 has 13 residues. Germline lookup yields CDR1 SNHLY and CDR2 FYNNEI. CDR3 sequence: CASATRGNQPQHF. For the CDR3, the DNA is TGTGCCAGCGCTACACGGGGGAATCAGCCCCAGCATTTT.

This chain joins TRBV6-2 or TRBV6-3 and TRBJ1-1; maybe TRBD1 (5 bases). This CDR3 contains 14 residues. Germline V gene data show CDR1 as MNHEY and CDR2 as SVGEGT. The V end lost 0 bases, the J end lost 9 bases, and 14 bases lay between the germline ends. DNA for the CDR3: TGTGCCAGCAGTTACTCCCCGGGGGACTGGCAAGCTTTCTTT. Its protein product is CASSYSPGDWQAFF.

The chain employs TRBV2 and TRBJ2-2; 7 bases are a match to TRBD2. CDR3 length: 12 amino acids. V lost 11 bases and J lost 1; bases outside the gene matches: 1. The germline CDR1 and CDR2 sequences are SNHLY and FYNNEI. The CDR3 DNA reads TGTGCCGGGGGGGTGAACACCGGGGAGCTGTTTTTT. Its protein is CAGGVNTGELFF.

This chain links TRBV21-1 with TRBJ1-2; the table's D call TRBD1 went unverified against the DNA. TRBV21-1 is a known pseudogene. CDR3 length: 19 amino acids. CDR3 sequence (DNA): TGTGCCAGCAGCAAACGGTCCGGACAGGGGGCCTTTCCTAACTATGGCTACACCTTC. This encodes CASSKRSGQGAFPNYGYTF.

CDR3 region: CSAGGDGSSGNTIYF. Written as DNA, the CDR3 is TGCAGCGCCGGAGGGGACGGATCCTCTGGAAACACCATATATTTT. This chain connects TRBV29-1 to TRBJ1-3; possibly TRBD1 for D (5 bases). This CDR3 has 15 residues. From germline, CDR1 is SQVTM and CDR2 ANQGSEA. The V end lost 7 bases, the J end lost 0 bases, and 16 bases lay between the germline ends.

In this sample, this clone turned up once. The rearrangement uses TRBV19 and TRBJ2-3, with 10 bases aligning to TRBD2. Germline trimming cut 3 bases from V and 6 bases from J; bases unmatched to any gene: 12. The CDR3 contains 17 residues. Germline CDR1 and CDR2: LNHDA and SQIVND (reference sequence). CDR3 residues: CASSIRTSGDRVDTQYF. CDR3 bases: TGTGCCAGTAGTATCAGGACTAGCGGAGATCGTGTGGATACGCAGTATTTT.

The chain joins TRBV6-1 to TRBJ1-2; TRBD1 agrees at 9 bases. From germline, CDR1 is MNHNS and CDR2 SASEGT. The V segment lost 3 bases and the J segment 8 bases; nucleotides outside the gene matches: 4. The CDR3 length is 13 residues. CDR3 residues: CASSDTGTGGYTF. In DNA form, the CDR3 reads TGTGCCAGCAGTGATACCGGGACAGGGGGCTACACCTTC.

The V gene is TRBV2, the J gene TRBJ2-1; TRBD2 aligns across 12 bases. The CDR3 runs 14 residues. Germline V lookup: CDR1 SNHLY, CDR2 FYNNEI. J gave up 6 bases and V 7 bases, and 4 bases lay outside the gene matches. CDR3 sequence (DNA): TGTGCCAGCACCTCTAGCGGGGGGGCCAATGAGCAGTTCTTC. Protein sequence: CASTSSGGANEQFF.

The rearrangement uses TRBV5-6 and TRBJ2-7; 13 bases fit TRBD2. The trim removed 2 bases at V and 7 bases at J, leaving 9 bases unmatched. CDR1 SGHDT and CDR2 YYEEEE come from the germline V gene. The CDR3 spans 16 residues. The CDR3 protein is CASSLDPGLAGSEQYF. The DNA of the CDR3 is TGTGCCAGCAGCTTAGACCCGGGACTAGCGGGGTCTGAGCAGTACTTC.

With respect to this clone: The sample carries other DNA sequences with the same CDR3. The chain uses TRBV9 and TRBJ1-5; D is ambiguous. CDR1 is SGDLS, CDR2 YYNGEE, per germline. The CDR3 is 13 amino acids. Trimming pared 0 bases from V and 7 bases from J, leaving 8 bases between. DNA for the CDR3: TGTGCCAGCAGCGTAGACGCGGGCCAGCCCCAGCATTTT. Translation: CASSVDAGQPQHF.

Only one count was recorded for this clone. The chain uses TRBV5-1 and TRBJ2-5; 8 nucleotides line up with TRBD1. V shed 4 bases and J 0 bases; nucleotides not matched to a gene: 14. CDR1 SGHRS and CDR2 YFSETQ come from the germline V gene. The CDR3 length is 18 residues. For the CDR3, the DNA is TGCGCCAGCAGCCCGGACAGGGTTCGCTCATACAACCAAGAGACCCAGTACTTC. It translates to CASSPDRVRSYNQETQYF.

The V call is TRBV5-8, the J call TRBJ1-5; D is unresolved. This CDR3 has 15 residues. The V end lost 4 bases, the J end lost 6 bases, and 17 bases lay between the germline ends. The germline CDR1 and CDR2 sequences are SGHTS and YDEGEE. The CDR3 spells CASSLEGRSGQPQHF. The CDR3 coding sequence is TGTGCCAGCAGCCTTGAGGGCAGGTCCGGTCAGCCCCAGCATTTT.

CDR3 amino acids: CSELDGTEAFF. In DNA, the CDR3 is TGCAGTGAACTAGATGGCACTGAAGCTTTCTTT. This chain links TRBV20-1 with TRBJ1-1, with D unresolved. CDR3 length equals 11 residues. Per germline, CDR1 DFQATT and CDR2 SNEGSKA (reference sequence). V shed 7 bases and J shed 4 bases, with 10 bases lying between them.

This clone was observed once. Written as DNA, the CDR3 is TGTGCCAGCAGCTTTCTAGTGATGCAGTATTTT. Encoded protein: CASSFLVMQYF. V gene TRBV7-9 combines with J gene TRBJ2-3; D is undetermined. Trimming took 3 bases from V and 11 from J, leaving 9 bases between them. This CDR3 is 11 amino acids long. The germline V gene encodes CDR1 SEHNR and CDR2 FQNEAQ (reference sequence).

Only a few counts were recorded for this clone. This chain links TRBV5-1 with TRBJ2-3, with 9 bases that match TRBD2. CDR1 and CDR2 from the germline V gene are SGHRS and YFSETQ. Germline trimming cut 0 bases from V and 4 bases from J; bases unmatched to any gene: 3. CDR3 length: 15 amino acids. CDR3: CASSLGSGGADTQYF. As DNA, the CDR3 is TGCGCCAGCAGCTTGGGTAGCGGGGGTGCAGATACGCAGTATTTT.

This CDR3 reads CASREAWDSYNSPLHF. CDR3 sequence (DNA): TGTGCCAGTAGGGAGGCATGGGACAGCTATAATTCACCCCTCCACTTT. V usage is TRBV19 and J usage is TRBJ1-6; TRBD1 aligns across 7 bases. CDR3 length: 16 amino acids. The germline gives CDR1 LNHDA, CDR2 SQIVND (reference sequence). With V trimmed by 6 bases and J by 3 bases, 8 bases remained unmatched. Combining the CDR3 with reference TRBV19 and TRBJ1-6 gives the whole variable domain DGGITQSPKYLFRKEGQNVTLSCEQNLNHDAMYWYRQDPGQGLRLIYYSQIVNDFQKGDIAEGYSVSREKKESFPLTVTSAQKNPTAFYLCASREAWDSYNSPLHFGNGTRLTVT.

This clone was counted once. The gene calls are TRBV18 and TRBJ2-3; TRBD1 aligns across 7 bases. This CDR3 contains 17 residues. Germline CDR1 and CDR2: KGHSH and LQKENI. Germline trimming cut 2 bases from V and 0 bases from J; bases unmatched to any gene: 8. The CDR3 DNA sequence: TGTGCCAGCTCACCAGATCGCCGGGACAGAAGCACAGATACGCAGTATTTT. This sequence encodes CASSPDRRDRSTDTQYF. Supplemented by reference TRBV18 and TRBJ2-3, the full variable domain reads NAGVMQNPRHLVRRRGQEARLRCSPMKGHSHVYWYRQLPEEGLKFMVYLQKENIIDESGMPKERFSAEFPKEGPSILRIQQVVRGDSAAYFCASSPDRRDRSTDTQYFGPGTRLTVL.

The rearrangement uses TRBV6-6 and TRBJ2-7; D possibly corresponds to TRBD1 (6 bases). The CDR3 runs to 16 residues. Trimming pared 0 bases from V and 6 bases from J, leaving 18 bases between. Germline lookup yields CDR1 MNHNY and CDR2 SVGAGI (reference sequence). CDR3 nucleotide sequence: TGTGCCAGCAGTTACTCGAACCTGGGGGCTCTGGGCGAGCAGTACTTC. Translating gives CASSYSNLGALGEQYF.

This clone has a handful of counts. V is TRBV12-3 or TRBV12-4 and J is TRBJ2-1, with D tentatively TRBD2 (6 bases). V was pared by 7 bases and J by 4 bases, with 11 bases between. The CDR3 is 13 amino acids. DNA of the CDR3: TGTGCCAGCACCCCCGCGGGGTACAATGAGCAGTTCTTC. Its protein is CASTPAGYNEQFF.

The chain uses TRBV2 and TRBJ2-1; the match to TRBD2 covers 8 bases. CDR1 and CDR2 from the germline V gene are SNHLY and FYNNEI. The CDR3 contains 16 residues. V lost 6 bases and J lost 8; bases outside the gene matches: 15. The CDR3 region is CASRIPGGRKRDEQFF. DNA of the CDR3: TGTGCCAGCAGGATCCCGGGGGGGCGAAAGAGAGATGAGCAGTTCTTC.